This TCR beta chain was recorded in a study of control samples from healthy donors and cancer patients. This table comes from immunoSEQ multiplex PCR, and its TCRdb copy is limited to in-frame clones, with some not included. The sample shows about 120,000 clones, 80% to 90% of them seen only once. This clone appeared a single time. Germline V gene sequence: CDR1 KGHSH, CDR2 LQKENI. Losses at the gene ends were 2 bases for V and 7 bases for J; bases not matched to a gene: 5. The CDR3 loop spans 15 amino acids. The sequencing input was PBMCs. The sequence was obtained from a woman aged 50 to 60 with colorectal cancer. This rearrangement joins TRBV18 to TRBJ1-2; 12 positions agree with TRBD1. CDR3 amino acids: CASSPAPGQGAGYTF. In DNA, the CDR3 is TGTGCCAGCTCACCAGCTCCGGGACAGGGGGCTGGCTACACCTTC.